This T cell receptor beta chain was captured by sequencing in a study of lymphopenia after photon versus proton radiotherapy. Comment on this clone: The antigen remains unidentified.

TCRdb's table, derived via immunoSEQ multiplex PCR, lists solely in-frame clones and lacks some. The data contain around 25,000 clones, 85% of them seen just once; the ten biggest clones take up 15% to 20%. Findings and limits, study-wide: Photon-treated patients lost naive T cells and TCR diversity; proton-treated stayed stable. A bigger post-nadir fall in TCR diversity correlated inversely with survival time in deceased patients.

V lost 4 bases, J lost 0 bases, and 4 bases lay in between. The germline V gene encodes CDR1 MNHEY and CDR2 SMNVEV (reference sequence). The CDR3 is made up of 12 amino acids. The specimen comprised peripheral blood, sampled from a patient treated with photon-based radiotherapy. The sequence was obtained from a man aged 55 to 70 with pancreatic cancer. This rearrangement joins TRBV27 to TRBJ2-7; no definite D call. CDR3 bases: TGTGCCAGCAGTTCCCTCTCCTACGAGCAGTACTTC. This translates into CASSSLSYEQYF.